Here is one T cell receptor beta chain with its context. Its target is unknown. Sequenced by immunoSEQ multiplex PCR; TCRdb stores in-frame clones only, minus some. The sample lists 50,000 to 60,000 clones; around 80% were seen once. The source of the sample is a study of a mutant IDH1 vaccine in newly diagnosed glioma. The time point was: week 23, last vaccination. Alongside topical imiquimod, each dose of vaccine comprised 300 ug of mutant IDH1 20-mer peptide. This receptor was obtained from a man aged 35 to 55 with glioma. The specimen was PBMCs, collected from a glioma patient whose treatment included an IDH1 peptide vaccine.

This CDR3 reads CASSLPGGRNEQFF. The DNA for the CDR3 is TGTGCCAGCAGCCTTCCCGGGGGGCGAAATGAGCAGTTCTTC. V gene TRBV7-9 combines with J gene TRBJ2-1; D possibly corresponds to TRBD2 (7 bases). Trimming removed 5 bases from V and 7 bases from J, with 15 bases in between. CDR1 SEHNR and CDR2 FQNEAQ come from the germline V gene (reference sequence). This CDR3 contains 14 residues.